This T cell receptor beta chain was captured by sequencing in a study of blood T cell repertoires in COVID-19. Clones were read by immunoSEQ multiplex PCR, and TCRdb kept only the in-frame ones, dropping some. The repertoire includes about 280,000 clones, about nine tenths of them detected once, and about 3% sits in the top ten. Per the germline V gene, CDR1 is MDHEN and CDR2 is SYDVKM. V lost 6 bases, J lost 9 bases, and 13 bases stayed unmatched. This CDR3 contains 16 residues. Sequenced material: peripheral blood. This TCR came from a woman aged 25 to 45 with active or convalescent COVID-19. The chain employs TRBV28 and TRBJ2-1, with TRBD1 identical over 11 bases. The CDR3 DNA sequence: TGTGCCAGCAGATTGAGTGGGACAGGGGGTTCTGGTGAGCAGTTCTTC. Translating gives CASRLSGTGGSGEQFF. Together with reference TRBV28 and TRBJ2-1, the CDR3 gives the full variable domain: DVKVTQSSRYLVKRTGEKVFLECVQDMDHENMFWYRQDPGLGLRLIYFSYDVKMKEKGDIPEGYSVSREKKERFSLILESASTNQTSMYLCASRLSGTGGSGEQFFGPGTRLTVL.